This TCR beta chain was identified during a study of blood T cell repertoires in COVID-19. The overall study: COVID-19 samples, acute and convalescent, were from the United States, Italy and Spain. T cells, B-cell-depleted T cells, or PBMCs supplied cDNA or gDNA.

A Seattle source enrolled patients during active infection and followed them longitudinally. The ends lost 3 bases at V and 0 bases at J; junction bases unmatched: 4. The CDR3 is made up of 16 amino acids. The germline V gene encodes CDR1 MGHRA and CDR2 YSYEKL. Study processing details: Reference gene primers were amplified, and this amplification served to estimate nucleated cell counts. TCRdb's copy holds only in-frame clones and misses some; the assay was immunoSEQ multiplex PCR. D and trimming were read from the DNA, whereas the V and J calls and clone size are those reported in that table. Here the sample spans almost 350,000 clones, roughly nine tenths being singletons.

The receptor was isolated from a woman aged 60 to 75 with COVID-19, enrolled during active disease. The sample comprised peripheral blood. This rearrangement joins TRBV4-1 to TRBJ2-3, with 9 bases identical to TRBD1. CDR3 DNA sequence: TGCGCCAGCAGCCAGGGACAGGGCCAGAGCACAGATACGCAGTATTTT. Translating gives CASSQGQGQSTDTQYF.